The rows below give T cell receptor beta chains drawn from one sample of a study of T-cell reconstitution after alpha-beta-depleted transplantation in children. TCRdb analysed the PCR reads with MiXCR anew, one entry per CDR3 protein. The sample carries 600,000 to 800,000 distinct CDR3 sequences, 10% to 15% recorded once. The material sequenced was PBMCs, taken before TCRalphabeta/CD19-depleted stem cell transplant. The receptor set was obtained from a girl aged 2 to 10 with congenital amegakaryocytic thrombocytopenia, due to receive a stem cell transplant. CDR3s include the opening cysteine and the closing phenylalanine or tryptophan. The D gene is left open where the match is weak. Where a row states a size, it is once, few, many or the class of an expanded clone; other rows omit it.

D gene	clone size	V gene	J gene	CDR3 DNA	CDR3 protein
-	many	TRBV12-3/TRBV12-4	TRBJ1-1	TGTGCCAGCAGCCGTCGTGGGGTGAACACTGAAGCTTTCTTT	CASSRRGVNTEAFF
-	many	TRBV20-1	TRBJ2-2	TGCAGTGCTAGTGTTGGACCAAACACCGGGGAGCTGTTTTTT	CSASVGPNTGELFF
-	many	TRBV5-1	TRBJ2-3	TGCGCCAGCAGCTTGGGAGTAGCCTCAAGGGGAGATACGCAGTATTTT	CASSLGVASRGDTQYF
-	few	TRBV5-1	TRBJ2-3	TGCGCCAGCAGTAACAGGGGCACAGATACGCAGTATTTT	CASSNRGTDTQYF
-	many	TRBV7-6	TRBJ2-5	TGTGCCAGCAGCTCCGAAATCAGGGACTTAGAGACCCAGTACTTC	CASSSEIRDLETQYF
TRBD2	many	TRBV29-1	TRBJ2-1	TGCAGCGTTGTTGCCCTACTAGCGGGAGGGCCCACTGAGCAGTTCTTC	CSVVALLAGGPTEQFF
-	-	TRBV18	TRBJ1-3	TGTGCCAGCTCCCCCACGAACTCTGGAAACACCATATATTTT	CASSPTNSGNTIYF
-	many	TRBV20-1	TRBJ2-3	TGCAGTGCCCCCGGGGGAACAGATACGCAGTATTTT	CSAPGGTDTQYF
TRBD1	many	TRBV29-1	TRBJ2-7	TGCAGCGTATGGGGACAGAGCCGCTACGAGCAGTACTTC	CSVWGQSRYEQYF
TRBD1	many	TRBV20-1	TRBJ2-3	TGCAGTGCTAGCCAGGGGGCCAGCACAGATACGCAGTATTTT	CSASQGASTDTQYF
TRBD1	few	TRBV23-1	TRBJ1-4	TGCGCCAGCAGTCAATTTGGTACAAGACAGGGAGATGAAAAACTGTTTTTT	CASSQFGTRQGDEKLFF
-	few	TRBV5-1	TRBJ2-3	TGCGCCAGCAGCTTGCGGACAGTACTCACAGATACGCAGTATTTT	CASSLRTVLTDTQYF
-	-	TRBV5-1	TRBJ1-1	TGCGCCAGCAGCTTGAGCACCGACACTGAAGCTTTCTTT	CASSLSTDTEAFF
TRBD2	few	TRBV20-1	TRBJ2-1	TGCAGTGCTGAGACTAGCGCGGCGAGCTCCTACAATGAGCAGTTCTTC	CSAETSAASSYNEQFF
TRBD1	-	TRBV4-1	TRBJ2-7	TGCGCCAGCAGCCAAATAGGGGACAGGGTGACCTACGAGCAGTACTTC	CASSQIGDRVTYEQYF
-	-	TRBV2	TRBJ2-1	TGTGCCAGCACGGCGGTCCGGGATGAGCAGTTCTTC	CASTAVRDEQFF
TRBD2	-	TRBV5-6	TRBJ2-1	TGTGCCAGCAGCTTGAGGGGACTAGCGGTCTACAATGAGCAGTTCTTC	CASSLRGLAVYNEQFF
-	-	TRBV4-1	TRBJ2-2	TGCGCCAGCAGCCAAGCCCCAGGGGACACCGGGGAGCTGTTTTTT	CASSQAPGDTGELFF
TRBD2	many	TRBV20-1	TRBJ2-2	TGCAGTGCTAGAGGCCGACTAGCGGGATTGAACACCGGGGAGCTGTTTTTT	CSARGRLAGLNTGELFF
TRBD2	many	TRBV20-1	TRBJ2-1	TGCAGTGCTAGAGGACTAGCGGGCAATGAGCAGTTCTTC	CSARGLAGNEQFF
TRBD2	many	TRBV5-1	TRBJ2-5	TGCGCCAGCAGCTTGGTGGGTAGCGGGAAGGATTCCCAGACCCAGTACTTC	CASSLVGSGKDSQTQYF
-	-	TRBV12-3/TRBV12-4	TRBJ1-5	TGTGCCAGCAGCTACGGACCCCTCGGCGGTCAGCCCCAGCATTTT	CASSYGPLGGQPQHF
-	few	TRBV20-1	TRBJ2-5	TGCAGTGCTAGAGACATCGACCAAGAGACCCAGTACTTC	CSARDIDQETQYF
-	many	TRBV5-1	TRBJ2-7	TGCGCCAGCAGCACCACCGGGACGGACTACGAGCAGTACTTC	CASSTTGTDYEQYF
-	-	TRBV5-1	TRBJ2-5	TGCGCCAGCAGCTTGGGGCAGCAGCATTCCCAGTACTTC	CASSLGQQHSQYF
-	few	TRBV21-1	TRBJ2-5	TGTGCCAGCAGCAAAAGGGGACAGAATAAACCTTTGGTGTACTTC	CASSKRGQNKPLVYF
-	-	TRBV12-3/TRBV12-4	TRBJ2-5	TGTGCCAGCAGCGGGATGGGGGCCCTCTCTGGAACCCAGTACTTC	CASSGMGALSGTQYF
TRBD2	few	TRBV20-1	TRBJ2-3	TGCAGTGCTAGAGATGAGAAGCGGGAGGACCTCACAGATACGCAGTATTTT	CSARDEKREDLTDTQYF
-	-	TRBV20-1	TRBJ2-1	TGCTGTGCTCTAACGGGGAGGCCCCAAGCCTACAATGAGCAGTTCTTC	CCALTGRPQAYNEQFF
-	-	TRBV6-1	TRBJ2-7	TGTGCCAGCAGTGGGGACGACGGATCCTACGAGCAGTACTTC	CASSGDDGSYEQYF
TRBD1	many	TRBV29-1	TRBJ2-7	TGCAGCGTTGAAGATGGGACAGGGGGTTACGAGCAGTACTTC	CSVEDGTGGYEQYF
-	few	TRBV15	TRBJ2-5	TGTGCCACCAGCAGAGACTGGGCATCCAACGACCAAGAGACCCAGTACTTC	CATSRDWASNDQETQYF
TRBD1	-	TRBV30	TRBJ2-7	TGTGCCTGGGGGGGACAGGGGGGCTACGAGCAGTACTTC	CAWGGQGGYEQYF
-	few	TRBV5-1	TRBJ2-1	TGCGCCAGCAGCTCCGGGTTAAGCTCCTACAATGAGCAGTTCTTC	CASSSGLSSYNEQFF
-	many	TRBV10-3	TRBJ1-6	TGTGCCATCAGTGATCTACAGACACCCCTCCACTTT	CAISDLQTPLHF
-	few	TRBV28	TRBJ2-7	TGTGCCAGCAGTTTCGGGGGGCCCACCTACGAGCAGTACTTC	CASSFGGPTYEQYF
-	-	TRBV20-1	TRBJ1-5	TGCAGTGCTTCCGTTTCCGGCAATAGCAATCAGCCCCAGCATTTT	CSASVSGNSNQPQHF
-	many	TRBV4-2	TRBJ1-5	TGTGCCAGCAGCTTTACAGGTCCCGAACCCCAGCATTTT	CASSFTGPEPQHF
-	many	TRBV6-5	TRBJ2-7	TGTGCCAGCAGCCGCTCCGGGACAAGCTCCTACGAGCAGTACTTC	CASSRSGTSSYEQYF